Presented here are 28 T cell receptor beta chains from one specimen sequenced in a study of blood T cell repertoires in COVID-19. TCRdb's table, derived via immunoSEQ multiplex PCR, lists solely in-frame clones and lacks some. The sample has 310,000 or so clones, roughly 87% seen once. Sequences were obtained from peripheral blood. These receptors originate from a man aged 45 to 65 with active or convalescent COVID-19.

This chain connects TRBV19 to TRBJ2-6; D not certain. The CDR3 is 15 residues long. In germline, CDR1 is LNHDA, CDR2 SQIVND (reference sequence). V was pared by 3 bases and J by 1 base, with 7 bases between. This chain's CDR3 is CASSITGSGANVLTF. CDR3 bases: TGTGCCAGTAGTATTACCGGGTCTGGGGCCAACGTCCTGACTTTC.

The J gene is TRBJ1-1, the V gene TRBV21-1. TRBV21-1 is a recognized pseudogene. This CDR3 spans 15 amino acids. The chain's CDR3 is CASSHPKAGRTEAFF. In DNA form, the CDR3 reads TGTGCCAGCAGCCACCCCAAGGCAGGGAGGACTGAAGCTTTCTTT.

The gene calls are TRBV5-1 and TRBJ2-3, with TRBD2 identical over 9 bases. Germline lookup yields CDR1 SGHRS and CDR2 YFSETQ. This CDR3 comprises 17 residues. V gave up 2 bases and J gave up 1 base; unmatched junction bases: 8. The CDR3 nucleotides read TGCGCCAGCAGCTTAATTTTAGCGGGAGAAGGCACAGATACGCAGTATTTT. It translates to CASSLILAGEGTDTQYF.

The chain uses TRBV28 and TRBJ1-1; TRBD1 matches at 9 bases. CDR3 length: 15 residues. Unmatched junction bases numbered 12, after V lost 3 bases and J lost 10 bases. CDR1 is MDHEN, CDR2 SYDVKM, per germline. CDR3 region: CASSLGGQGQLAAFF. The CDR3 DNA reads TGTGCCAGCAGTTTGGGTGGACAGGGGCAACTAGCAGCTTTCTTT.

The J gene is TRBJ1-2, the V gene TRBV6-6; 10 bases map to TRBD1. V was pared by 0 bases and J by 7 bases, with 8 bases of the junction left unmatched. The V gene's germline CDR1 is MNHNY and CDR2 SVGAGI (reference sequence). The CDR3 has 16 residues. CDR3 loop: CASSYSSATGGSGYTF. The CDR3 bases are TGTGCCAGCAGTTACTCTAGCGCGACAGGGGGCTCTGGCTACACCTTC.

The chain couples TRBV18 to TRBJ2-1, with D hard to call. V was clipped by 6 bases and J by 6 bases, with 9 bases between them. Looked up from germline, CDR1 is KGHSH and CDR2 is LQKENI. This CDR3 spans 12 amino acids. The CDR3 DNA sequence: TGTGCCAGCTCGTCTAGTATCAATGAGCAGTTCTTC. Residues: CASSSSINEQFF.

The chain employs TRBV18 and TRBJ1-4; weak D call: TRBD1 (5 bases). Germline V gene data show CDR1 as KGHSH and CDR2 as LQKENI. CDR3 size: 16 residues. Trimming took off 4 bases at V and 2 bases at J, with 14 bases between the two ends. This CDR3 is CASSLTRQTTNEKLFF. The CDR3 DNA is TGTGCCAGCTCACTTACCCGACAGACTACTAATGAAAAACTGTTTTTT.

This sequence joins TRBV7-9 and TRBJ1-2; 9 bases fit TRBD1. Trimming at V came to 0 bases and at J to 7 bases, leaving 12 bases not matched to a gene. CDR1 SEHNR and CDR2 FQNEAQ come from the germline V gene (reference sequence). CDR3 length: 17 amino acids. CDR3 nucleotides: TGTGCCAGCAGCTTAGCAATTCCGGGACAGGGCTCGGGTGGCTACACCTTC. It codes for CASSLAIPGQGSGGYTF.

Here the CDR3 reads CASSPRQGAGGELFF. The CDR3 DNA is TGTGCCAGCAGCCCCCGACAGGGGGCAGGCGGGGAGCTGTTTTTT. The genes are TRBV5-4 and TRBJ2-2; the match to TRBD1 covers 10 bases. Germline lookup yields CDR1 SGHNT and CDR2 YYREEE (reference sequence). The CDR3 consists of 15 residues. The trim removed 4 bases at V and 7 bases at J, leaving 7 bases unmatched.

V is TRBV24-1 and J is TRBJ1-5, with TRBD1 identical over 9 bases. This CDR3 region has 14 residues. The germline V gene encodes CDR1 KGHDR and CDR2 SFDVKD. V dropped 2 bases and J dropped 5; count of bases not matched to a gene: 0. CDR3 residues: CATSDWDRDQPQHF. CDR3 coding DNA: TGTGCCACCAGTGATTGGGACAGGGATCAGCCCCAGCATTTT.

This chain joins TRBV4-1 and TRBJ1-2; TRBD1 matches at 9 bases. This CDR3 comprises 15 residues. The ends lost 0 bases at V and 8 bases at J; junction bases unmatched: 7. Germline V gene lookup returns CDR1 MGHRA and CDR2 YSYEKL. The CDR3 protein is CASSQEHRGHIGYTF. Written as DNA, the CDR3 is TGCGCCAGCAGCCAAGAACACAGGGGGCATATCGGCTACACCTTC.

The chain is built from TRBV14 and TRBJ2-3, with 8 bases lining up with TRBD1. This CDR3 region has 16 residues. The ends lost 1 base at V and 2 bases at J; junction bases unmatched: 5. Germline loops: CDR1 SGHDN, CDR2 FVKESK. The CDR3 region is CASSQGWTGPTDTQYF. CDR3 nucleotides: TGTGCCAGCAGCCAAGGCTGGACAGGGCCCACAGATACGCAGTATTTT.

The chain is built from TRBV4-1 and TRBJ1-1, with 9 bases that match TRBD1. Trimming cost V 1 base and J 7 bases; bases outside gene matches: 7. Germline lookup yields CDR1 MGHRA and CDR2 YSYEKL. The CDR3 runs 15 residues. Written as DNA, the CDR3 is TGCGCCAGCAGCCAAGTGGGGACAGGGAGGGTTGAAGCTTTCTTT. Amino acid sequence: CASSQVGTGRVEAFF.

The rearrangement joins TRBV2 to TRBJ2-7; D not certain. The germline V and J ends were trimmed by 1 base and 1 base, with 11 bases remaining between them. The V gene's germline CDR1 is SNHLY and CDR2 FYNNEI. The CDR3 loop spans 15 amino acids. The CDR3 DNA reads as TGTGCCAGCAGTGAAGGTCCCGGGTTATCCTACGAGCAGTACTTC. Protein sequence: CASSEGPGLSYEQYF. Complete variable domain (other parts from reference TRBV2 and TRBJ2-7): EPEVTQTPSHQVTQMGQEVILRCVPISNHLYFYWYRQILGQKVEFLVSFYNNEISEKSEIFDDQFSVERPDGSNFTLKIRSTKLEDSAMYFCASSEGPGLSYEQYFGPGTRLTVT.

The chain carries TRBV5-3 and TRBJ1-3, with a tentative D call TRBD1 (5 bases). TRBV5-3 is annotated as an ORF whose role is uncertain. V dropped 0 bases and J dropped 2 bases, with 9 bases sitting between them. The CDR3 totals 15 residues. CDR3 sequence (DNA): TGTGCCAGAAGCTTGGTAGGGGTCACTGGAAACACCATATATTTT. This gives the protein CARSLVGVTGNTIYF.

The chain carries TRBV7-9 and TRBJ2-5; 11 bases are a match to TRBD2. This CDR3 contains 16 residues. Unmatched junction bases numbered 6, after V lost 1 base and J lost 5 bases. The V gene's germline CDR1 is SEHNR and CDR2 FQNEAQ (reference sequence). In nucleotides, the CDR3 is TGTGCCAGCAGCTTAGGAGGGACTAGCGGAGGGGAGACCCAGTACTTC. Amino acids: CASSLGGTSGGETQYF.

V gene TRBV19 combines with J gene TRBJ2-7; D is perhaps TRBD1 (5 bases). CDR3 length equals 15 residues. Germline lookup yields CDR1 LNHDA and CDR2 SQIVND (reference sequence). V was cut by 5 bases and J by 2 bases, with 16 bases left in between. CDR3 amino acids: CASSAPRGSTYEQYF. In nucleotides, the CDR3 is TGTGCCAGTAGTGCCCCTAGGGGATCAACCTACGAGCAGTACTTC.

CDR3 residues: CASSLGTGGTDTQYF. CDR3 nucleotides: TGTGCCAGCAGCCTCGGGACAGGGGGCACAGATACGCAGTATTTT. The chain links TRBV9 to TRBJ2-3; 10 positions agree with TRBD1. Per the germline V gene, CDR1 is SGDLS and CDR2 is YYNGEE. The CDR3 spans 15 residues. The junction had 3 bases not matched to a gene; V was cut back by 4 bases and J by 1 base.

The chain is built from TRBV29-1 and TRBJ2-7, with 9 bases identical to TRBD1. Looked up from germline, CDR1 is SQVTM and CDR2 is ANQGSEA. The junction had 5 bases not matched to a gene; V was cut back by 4 bases and J by 1 base. This CDR3 is built from 14 residues. CDR3 bases: TGCAGCGTTGCTGGGACAGGGATTTCCTACGAGCAGTACTTC. Protein sequence: CSVAGTGISYEQYF.

CDR3 DNA sequence: TGTGCCAGCAGCTTTGGGGCAGACTATGGCTACACCTTC. Translated, it gives CASSFGADYGYTF. The gene calls are TRBV7-9 and TRBJ1-2; D possibly corresponds to TRBD1 (5 bases). CDR3 length equals 13 residues. V was trimmed by 3 bases and J by 3 bases, leaving 8 bases between them. From germline, CDR1 is SEHNR and CDR2 FQNEAQ (reference sequence).

This rearrangement joins TRBV9 to TRBJ1-2, with TRBD1 as a possible D gene (5 bases). Deletions cut 4 bases from V and 1 base from J, with 8 bases between. CDR1 is SGDLS and CDR2 is YYNGEE in the germline V gene. The CDR3 is made up of 13 amino acids. Written as DNA, the CDR3 is TGTGCCAGCAGCTTGACAGTTAACTATGGCTACACCTTC. Translation gives CASSLTVNYGYTF.

J is TRBJ1-1 and V is TRBV2; 10 positions match TRBD1. This CDR3 has 13 amino acids. The V segment lost 11 bases and the J segment 4 bases; nucleotides outside the gene matches: 7. CDR1 is SNHLY and CDR2 is FYNNEI in the germline V gene. The CDR3 reads CACRGDRGTEAFF. CDR3 nucleotides: TGTGCCTGTCGAGGGGACAGGGGCACTGAAGCTTTCTTT.

The chain carries TRBV5-1 and TRBJ2-5; weak D call: TRBD2 (6 bases). This CDR3 is 15 amino acids long. V was pared by 0 bases and J by 0 bases, with 9 bases between. The germline V gene has CDR1 SGHRS and CDR2 YFSETQ. The CDR3 reads CASSLGVADQETQYF. CDR3 DNA sequence: TGCGCCAGCAGCTTGGGGGTAGCGGACCAAGAGACCCAGTACTTC.

The chain employs TRBV2 and TRBJ1-3; 10 bases are a match to TRBD1. The CDR3 has 16 amino acids. The trim removed 8 bases at V and 4 bases at J, leaving 11 bases unmatched. The germline V gene has CDR1 SNHLY and CDR2 FYNNEI. CDR3 in amino acids: CASANNPGQGGNTIYF. DNA for the CDR3: TGTGCCAGCGCCAATAACCCGGGACAGGGGGGAAACACCATATATTTT.

The chain carries TRBV7-9 and TRBJ2-5; 11 nucleotides match TRBD1. The CDR3 is 16 amino acids. Germline V gives CDR1 SEHNR, CDR2 FQNEAQ (reference sequence). V lost 4 bases and J lost 5; bases outside the gene matches: 9. CDR3 in DNA: TGTGCCAGCAGCTCGAGGGGGACAGGGGGTACGGAGACCCAGTACTTC. Its protein product is CASSSRGTGGTETQYF.

V gene TRBV12-3 or TRBV12-4 combines with J gene TRBJ2-7, with TRBD1 identical over 7 bases. With V trimmed by 5 bases and J by 6 bases, 7 bases remained unmatched. The CDR3 is made up of 13 amino acids. CDR3 sequence (DNA): TGTGCCAGCAGTGACAGGGAATATGGCGAGCAGTACTTC. Amino acid sequence: CASSDREYGEQYF.

This chain uses TRBV7-9 with TRBJ2-1; 10 bases line up with TRBD1. This CDR3 is built from 16 residues. V lost 4 bases and J lost 2; bases outside the gene matches: 5. Germline CDR1 SEHNR, CDR2 FQNEAQ (reference sequence). The CDR3 loop is CASSSTGQGAYNEQFF. The CDR3 nucleotides are TGTGCCAGCAGCTCGACCGGACAGGGGGCCTACAATGAGCAGTTCTTC.

This clone was seen once. The chain joins TRBV28 to TRBJ1-5, with D tentatively TRBD1 (5 bases). There are 19 residues in the CDR3. Trimming shortened V by 4 bases and J by 0 bases, and 22 bases separated the two germline ends. Looked up from germline, CDR1 is MDHEN and CDR2 is SYDVKM. The CDR3 DNA reads TGTGCCAGCAGTTACCTTGGGGGGACGGGATCCTATAGCAATCAGCCCCAGCATTTT. Translated, it gives CASSYLGGTGSYSNQPQHF.